What follows are 17 T cell receptor beta chains derived from one specimen sequenced in a study of CD8 T cells in ankylosing spondylitis. General study points: There was a TCR beta motif, made of eight highly homologous variants, that appeared characteristic of ankylosing spondylitis blood.

Their antigens remain unidentified. TCRdb used MiXCR to reprocess the 5' RACE reads, holding one entry per CDR3 protein. The table lists about 460,000 distinct CDR3 sequences, over 4% of them singletons. The sample was blood, either unsorted or a sorted T cell fraction (not recorded which). The receptors come from a male donor with ankylosing spondylitis.

Of note for this clonotype: This may be a read error: a much more frequent sequence differs by one nucleotide. This chain links TRBV6-2 or TRBV6-3 with TRBJ2-1; tentatively, D is TRBD1 (5 bases). CDR1 MNHEY and CDR2 SVGEGT come from the germline V gene. CDR3 size: 14 residues. CDR3 amino acids: CASGSRASYIEQFF. CDR3 DNA sequence: TGTGCCAGCGGTAGCAGGGCATCCTACATTGAGCAGTTCTTC.

The chain uses TRBV20-1 and TRBJ2-5, with 9 bases identical to TRBD1. The CDR3 covers 13 residues. Trimming at V came to 6 bases and at J to 5 bases, leaving 7 bases not matched to a gene. Germline CDR1 DFQATT, CDR2 SNEGSKA (reference sequence). This CDR3 is CSAGDRDKETQYF. The DNA of the CDR3 is TGCAGTGCCGGGGACAGGGATAAGGAGACCCAGTACTTC.

This clonotype was recorded many times. The V and J genes are TRBV6-2 or TRBV6-3 and TRBJ2-1; 7 bases are a match to TRBD1. The CDR3 has 17 amino acids. Germline-derived CDR1 and CDR2 are MNHEY and SVGEGT. The junction had 12 bases not matched to a gene; V was cut back by 5 bases and J by 2 bases. The CDR3 protein is CASSPPRGSPPYNEQFF. The CDR3 nucleotides are TGTGCCAGCAGTCCTCCCAGGGGGAGCCCTCCCTACAATGAGCAGTTCTTC.

Details on this clonotype: A single base separates this from a much larger clone, so it may be a read error. The chain is built from TRBV5-1 and TRBJ2-7, with 8 bases identical to TRBD1. CDR1 SGHRS and CDR2 YFSETQ come from the germline V gene. The CDR3 loop spans 13 amino acids. J gave up 11 bases and V 4 bases, and 11 bases lay outside the gene matches. CDR3 DNA sequence: TGCGCCAGCAGCATAGGGACAGGAGGTTCGGAGTACTTC. Translated, it gives CASSIGTGGSEYF.

This clonotype was observed many times. The V and J genes are TRBV20-1 and TRBJ1-2, with 7 bases that match TRBD1. Germline-derived CDR1 and CDR2 are DFQATT and SNEGSKA (reference sequence). The CDR3 totals 13 residues. Losses at the gene ends were 5 bases for V and 4 bases for J; bases not matched to a gene: 7. In nucleotides, the CDR3 is TGCAGTGCTCGACAGGGCCTCGGCTATGGCTACACCTTC. Its translation is CSARQGLGYGYTF.

The table lists this clonotype with a few counts. This chain connects TRBV6-2 or TRBV6-3 to TRBJ1-2; 8 positions match TRBD1. Germline CDR1 is MNHEY and CDR2 is SVGEGT. The J segment lost 2 bases and the V segment lost 6 bases, leaving 8 bases of the junction unmatched. CDR3 length equals 15 residues. The DNA for the CDR3 is TGTGCCAGCAGGGCGACAGGGGTGGGGAACTATGGCTACACCTTC. Amino acids: CASRATGVGNYGYTF.

The sample holds many counts of this clonotype. This sequence joins TRBV12-3 or TRBV12-4 and TRBJ1-5, with a possible D match to TRBD1 (5 bases). The CDR3 runs to 13 residues. V lost 0 bases to trimming and J lost 6 bases, with 6 bases between them. CDR3 in amino acids: CASSLAQGQPQHF. Written as DNA, the CDR3 is TGTGCCAGCAGTTTAGCGCAGGGTCAGCCCCAGCATTTT.

The rearrangement joins TRBV30 to TRBJ2-2, with D hard to call. This CDR3 is 15 amino acids long. The V end was cut by 0 bases, the J end by 1 base, with 9 bases between. Germline assignment: CDR1 GTSNPN and CDR2 SVGIG (reference sequence). In DNA, the CDR3 is TGTGCCTGGAGTGTAACTCTGGGGAACACCGGGGAGCTGTTTTTT. Its protein is CAWSVTLGNTGELFF.

This clonotype was counted many times. The V gene is TRBV5-6, the J gene TRBJ2-3, with TRBD2 matching over 10 bases. The junction had 8 bases not matched to a gene; V was cut back by 5 bases and J by 5 bases. The length of the CDR3 is 15 residues. Germline assignment: CDR1 SGHDT and CDR2 YYEEEE. This CDR3 is CASRPLAGVQDTQYF. Here the CDR3 DNA reads TGTGCCAGCAGGCCTCTAGCGGGGGTACAAGATACGCAGTATTTT.

This clonotype was found many times. The chain has TRBV20-1 and TRBJ2-7; the D is unclear. V was shortened by 0 bases and J by 1 base, with 7 bases between the two germline ends. The length of the CDR3 is 13 residues. Germline V gene sequence: CDR1 DFQATT, CDR2 SNEGSKA (reference sequence). The CDR3 region is CSARDANSYEQYF. The CDR3 region has the DNA TGCAGTGCTAGAGATGCGAATTCCTACGAGCAGTACTTC.

The V call is TRBV20-1, the J call TRBJ2-7, with D unresolved. Germline V gives CDR1 DFQATT, CDR2 SNEGSKA (reference sequence). The V gene lost 4 bases and the J gene lost 6 bases, with 16 bases spanning the gap. This CDR3 is built from 13 residues. The CDR3 nucleotides are TGCAGTGCTACGAGAGGTAGCTGGAGCGAGCAGTACTTC. It is translated as CSATRGSWSEQYF.

This clonotype has a count of ten or more. The CDR3 loop is CSAQRGGSYNEQFF. The CDR3, as DNA: TGCAGTGCCCAAAGGGGGGGCTCCTACAATGAGCAGTTCTTC. The V and J genes are TRBV20-1 and TRBJ2-1; the D gene is possibly TRBD2 (7 bases). There are 14 residues in the CDR3. With 6 bases removed from V and 0 bases from J, the gap between germline ends came to 12 bases. Germline values: CDR1 DFQATT, CDR2 SNEGSKA (reference sequence).

This clonotype was picked up many times. The gene calls are TRBV20-1 and TRBJ2-1; perhaps TRBD2 as D (5 bases). This CDR3 has 15 amino acids. CDR1 is DFQATT and CDR2 is SNEGSKA in the germline V gene (reference sequence). With 6 bases removed from V and 1 base from J, the gap between germline ends came to 16 bases. The CDR3, as DNA: TGCAGTGCATCCTCCCGCGGAGGATCCTACAATGAGCAGTTCTTC. Translating it yields CSASSRGGSYNEQFF.

This clonotype was counted at least ten times. This chain uses TRBV7-9 with TRBJ2-2; D is uncertain. CDR1 and CDR2 (germline): SEHNR, FQNEAQ (reference sequence). The CDR3 contains 13 residues. The V gene lost 6 bases and the J gene lost 5 bases, with 10 bases spanning the gap. CDR3 region: CASRKRVTGELFF. The CDR3, as DNA: TGTGCCAGCAGGAAAAGGGTGACCGGGGAGCTGTTTTTT.

Ten or more counts support this clonotype. V and J are TRBV7-2 and TRBJ1-4, with TRBD1 matching 7 bases. The germline CDR1 and CDR2 sequences are SGHTA and FQGNSA. The CDR3 covers 15 residues. The V gene end was trimmed by 3 bases and the J gene end by 7 bases; junction bases not matched to a gene: 8. CDR3 region: CASSFRQGLGEKLFF. The DNA for the CDR3 is TGTGCCAGCAGCTTCAGACAGGGTTTGGGTGAAAAACTGTTTTTT.

This clonotype has a count of ten or more. The chain recombines TRBV5-6 with TRBJ2-1; 7 bases match TRBD2. The CDR3 has 13 residues. The ends lost 7 bases at V and 3 bases at J; junction bases unmatched: 4. Germline V CDR1 and CDR2: SGHDT, YYEEEE. CDR3 sequence reads: CASGGGIYNEQFF. CDR3 sequence (DNA): TGTGCCAGCGGGGGGGGGATCTACAATGAGCAGTTCTTC. The whole variable domain, remainder taken from reference TRBV5-6 and TRBJ2-1, is DAGVTQSPTHLIKTRGQQVTLRCSPKSGHDTVSWYQQALGQGPQFIFQYYEEEERQRGNFPDRFSGHQFPNYSSELNVNALLLGDSALYLCASGGGIYNEQFFGPGTRLTVL.

This clonotype was seen many times. The chain couples TRBV20-1 to TRBJ1-1; tentative D call: TRBD1 (6 bases). This CDR3 is built from 14 residues. V was clipped by 0 bases and J by 2 bases, with 10 bases between them. The germline V gene encodes CDR1 DFQATT and CDR2 SNEGSKA (reference sequence). The CDR3: CSARDPGQNTEAFF. CDR3 coding DNA: TGCAGTGCTAGAGATCCGGGACAAAACACTGAAGCTTTCTTT.